This TCR beta chain is drawn from a study of cytomegalovirus exposure and HLA in healthy donors. Study-level background: The approximately 120 validation repertoires and the roughly 690 first-cohort repertoires shared a platform, a later analysis reported. Points from the study as a whole: Within the approximately 130 validation repertoires, first-cohort TCR clusters tended to co-occur, according to a later analysis. About 150 TCR beta chains were listed as cytomegalovirus-associated.

Concerning this clone itself: Its target is unknown.

Generated by immunoSEQ multiplex PCR, the TCRdb table keeps only in-frame clones and is missing some. Altogether approximately 200,000 clones are present, about 81% being singletons, with the ten largest covering around 1.2%. Per the germline V gene, CDR1 is LNHDA and CDR2 is SQIVND (reference sequence). The CDR3 consists of 13 residues. Losses at the gene ends were 8 bases for V and 6 bases for J; bases not matched to a gene: 9. The TCR comes from a woman aged 25 to 39 in good health and CMV-seronegative. Sequencing was performed on PBMCs. The V gene is TRBV19, the J gene TRBJ2-7; 8 bases fit TRBD1. The CDR3 DNA reads as TGTGCCAGTTCACAGGGGGGACGAGGCGAGCAGTACTTC. Translating gives CASSQGGRGEQYF.